The rows below give T cell receptor beta chains drawn from one sample of a study of PD-L1 blockade in urothelial cancer. Repertoires were generated with immunoSEQ multiplex PCR, while TCRdb's copy carries only in-frame clones and drops some. The repertoire consists of about 45,000 clones, with 88% occurring once and the leading ten covering almost 4%. Material: PBMCs, obtained around atezolizumab (anti-PD-L1) treatment. The receptors were gathered from a man at least 80 years old with urothelial cancer. Both conserved end residues are part of each CDR3. The D gene is left open where the match is weak. Part of the rows lack a size; the others show once, few, many or a class for expanded clones.

D gene	CDR3 length	clone size	J gene	V gene	CDR3 DNA	CDR3 protein
NA	15	few	TRBJ1-5	TRBV2	TGTGCCAGCAGGGTCAGCAGGGGATCCAATCAGCCCCAGCATTTT	CASRVSRGSNQPQHF
TRBD2	18	NA	TRBJ2-1	TRBV28	TGTGCCAGCAGTTCCCAGGGGACTAGCGGGAAGAACTACAATGAGCAGTTCTTC	CASSSQGTSGKNYNEQFF
TRBD1	14	NA	TRBJ2-3	TRBV9	TGTGCCAGCAGCTGGGGACAGGGTTCAGATACGCAGTATTTT	CASSWGQGSDTQYF
NA	17	NA	TRBJ2-3	TRBV7-2	TGTGCCAGCAGCTTACGAGGAGGGGGGGGTAGGACAGATACGCAGTATTTT	CASSLRGGGGRTDTQYF
NA	18	NA	TRBJ2-6	TRBV7-2	TGTGCCAGCAGCTTAGGTAGACGTAAAACAGTCGGGGCCAACGTCCTGACTTTC	CASSLGRRKTVGANVLTF
TRBD2	17	once	TRBJ2-5	TRBV7-2	TGTGCCAGCAGCCCCAGACTAGCGGGAGGGAAGAGAGAGACCCAGTACTTC	CASSPRLAGGKRETQYF
NA	15	once	TRBJ1-4	TRBV4-3	TGCGCCAGCAGCCAAGTGTCTGCGAAGTGGGAAAAACTGTTTTTT	CASSQVSAKWEKLFF
NA	12	NA	TRBJ2-1	TRBV6-5	TGTGCCAGCAGCCGCGGGTCAAATGAGCAGTTCTTC	CASSRGSNEQFF
NA	15	NA	TRBJ2-2	TRBV19	TGTGCCAGTAGTAAGGTCTCTAGCGACACCGGGGAGCTGTTTTTT	CASSKVSSDTGELFF
TRBD2	15	NA	TRBJ2-7	TRBV5-1	TGCGCCAGCAGCTTCCGGGGGGGGGCCTCCTACGAGCAGTACTTC	CASSFRGGASYEQYF
NA	13	NA	TRBJ2-2	TRBV27	TGTGCCACAAGAGGGAGGTCGGCCGGGGAGCTGTTTTTT	CATRGRSAGELFF
NA	13	NA	TRBJ2-1	TRBV18	TGTGCCAGCACGGAGGGCAGTAAAAATGAGCAGTTCTTC	CASTEGSKNEQFF
NA	14	once	TRBJ1-1	TRBV6-1	TGTGCCAGCAGCCCGGGACACTTGAGGACTGAAGCTTTCTTT	CASSPGHLRTEAFF
TRBD2	15	once	TRBJ2-3	TRBV6-5	TGTGCCAGCAGTCTTTCTAGCGGGAGGGAAGATACGCAGTATTTT	CASSLSSGREDTQYF
NA	14	NA	TRBJ2-2	TRBV19	TGTGCCAGTATAGGGCAGGGGAAGACCGGGGAGCTGTTTTTT	CASIGQGKTGELFF
NA	15	NA	TRBJ2-5	TRBV28	TGTGCCAGCAGTTTTAGGCCCGGGGATCAAGAGACCCAGTACTTC	CASSFRPGDQETQYF
TRBD1	14	NA	TRBJ2-3	TRBV5-1	TGCGCCAGCGCCGAAGGGACAGGCACAGATACGCAGTATTTT	CASAEGTGTDTQYF
NA	12	few	TRBJ1-3	TRBV5-4	TGTGCCAGCAGCCCAGGGGGAAACACCATATATTTT	CASSPGGNTIYF
NA	14	NA	TRBJ2-2	TRBV10-3	TGTGCCATCAGTGGTACAGGGAGTGCCGGGGAGCTGTTTTTT	CAISGTGSAGELFF
TRBD1	19	NA	TRBJ1-5	TRBV2	TGTGCCAGCAGTTCAAAAAGCCGGACAGGGGAAGATAGCAATCAGCCCCAGCATTTT	CASSSKSRTGEDSNQPQHF
TRBD2	17	NA	TRBJ2-3	TRBV4-3	TGCGCCAGCAGCCAAGATGGGTCTAGCGGGATGGCAGATACGCAGTATTTT	CASSQDGSSGMADTQYF
NA	14	NA	TRBJ2-3	TRBV19	TGTGCCAGTAGTCCTCGTGAGGGGGCAGATACGCAGTATTTT	CASSPREGADTQYF
TRBD2	16	NA	TRBJ2-1	TRBV7-9	TGTGCCAGCAGTTTTAGCGGGGGGGGTGGGGGCGGTGAGCAGTTCTTC	CASSFSGGGGGGEQFF
NA	11	NA	TRBJ2-7	TRBV7-9	TGTGCCAGCAGCTTAGGGGCCGAGCAGTACTTC	CASSLGAEQYF
NA	16	NA	TRBJ1-2	TRBV27	TGTGCCAGCAGTCCCTTTGGGGGGGCAGGGAACTATGGCTACACCTTC	CASSPFGGAGNYGYTF
NA	12	NA	TRBJ1-2	TRBV7-2	TGTGCCAGCAGCTCCGGGGACTATGGCTACACCTTC	CASSSGDYGYTF
NA	14	NA	TRBJ2-1	TRBV2	TGTGCCAGCAGATGGCGGGTCAGCTACAATGAGCAGTTCTTC	CASRWRVSYNEQFF
TRBD2	19	NA	TRBJ2-2	TRBV4-1	TGCGCCAGCAGCCATGGCCGGACTAGAGTCGAGGGGAACACCGGGGAGCTGTTTTTT	CASSHGRTRVEGNTGELFF
NA	12	NA	TRBJ1-4	TRBV6-6	TGTGCCAGCAGTGGAGTTAATGAAAAACTGTTTTTT	CASSGVNEKLFF
NA	16	NA	TRBJ1-1	TRBV4-1	TGCGCCAGCAGCCAAGGTATTAGGGGGGGCCACACTGAAGCTTTCTTT	CASSQGIRGGHTEAFF
TRBD1	15	NA	TRBJ2-7	TRBV27	TGTGCCAGCAGCCCCCTACGACAGGGAACCTACGAGCAGTACTTC	CASSPLRQGTYEQYF
NA	14	NA	TRBJ2-7	TRBV7-9	TGTGCCAGCAGCCCCTCAGGGTGGGGGGACGAGCAGTACTTC	CASSPSGWGDEQYF
TRBD2	13	NA	TRBJ2-2	TRBV29-1	TGCAGCGCAGGACTAGCGAGTGCCGGGGAGCTGTTTTTT	CSAGLASAGELFF
TRBD1	15	NA	TRBJ1-4	TRBV19	TGTGCCAGTAGTACTACAGGGGGTCCGAATGAAAAACTGTTTTTT	CASSTTGGPNEKLFF
TRBD1	14	NA	TRBJ2-5	TRBV19	TGTGCCAGTAGTGCCAGGGGGATCCAAGAGACCCAGTACTTC	CASSARGIQETQYF
NA	15	NA	TRBJ1-2	TRBV7-2	TGTGCCAGCAGCTTCTCTGGGGCAGCTAACTATGGCTACACCTTC	CASSFSGAANYGYTF
TRBD1	12	NA	TRBJ2-7	TRBV29-1	TGCAGCGGGACAGGGTATGGCTACGAGCAGTACTTC	CSGTGYGYEQYF
NA	15	NA	TRBJ1-1	TRBV7-9	TGTGCCAGCAGCTCTGGCAAAGGGGCTCGGACTGAAGCTTTCTTT	CASSSGKGARTEAFF
NA	15	NA	TRBJ1-5	TRBV7-2	TGTGCCAGCAGCTTATGGGGGGATCGGGGTCAGCCCCAGCATTTT	CASSLWGDRGQPQHF
TRBD1	15	NA	TRBJ2-5	TRBV30	TGTGCCTGGAGCGGGGGACAGGGCGTGTCGGAGACCCAGTACTTC	CAWSGGQGVSETQYF
TRBD1	15	NA	TRBJ2-7	TRBV15	TGTGCCACCAGCAGACTTGAGACAGGGGCGAACGAGCAGTACTTC	CATSRLETGANEQYF
NA	13	NA	TRBJ1-1	TRBV10-3	TGTGCCATCAGTGGCGAGTTTGGGGCAGAAGCTTTCTTT	CAISGEFGAEAFF
TRBD2	16	few	TRBJ2-3	TRBV4-2	TGTGCCAGCAGCCCAGGAGGCGGGAGTAGCACAGATACGCAGTATTTT	CASSPGGGSSTDTQYF
TRBD2	15	NA	TRBJ2-1	TRBV6-1	TGTGCCAGCAGATCCGGACTAGCGGGAGACAAGGAGCAGTTCTTC	CASRSGLAGDKEQFF
TRBD1	13	NA	TRBJ1-2	TRBV6-5	TGTGCCAGCAGTGACAGGGGACGGCATGGCTACACCTTC	CASSDRGRHGYTF
TRBD1	15	once	TRBJ2-2	TRBV5-1	TGCGCCAGCAGCTCGTCTCCGGGGACAGGGGGGGAGCTGTTTTTT	CASSSSPGTGGELFF